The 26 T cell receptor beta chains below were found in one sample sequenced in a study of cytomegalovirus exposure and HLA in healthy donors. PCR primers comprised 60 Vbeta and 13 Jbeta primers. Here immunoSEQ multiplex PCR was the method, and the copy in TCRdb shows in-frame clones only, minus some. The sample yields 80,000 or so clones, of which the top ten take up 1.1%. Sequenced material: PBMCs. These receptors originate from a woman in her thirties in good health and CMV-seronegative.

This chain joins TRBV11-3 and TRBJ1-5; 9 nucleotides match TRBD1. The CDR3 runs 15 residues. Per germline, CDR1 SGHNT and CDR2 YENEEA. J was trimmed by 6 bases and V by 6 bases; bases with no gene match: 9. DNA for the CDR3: TGTGCCAGCAGGATCCCGGGACAGGGAGGTCAGCCCCAGCATTTT. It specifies CASRIPGQGGQPQHF.

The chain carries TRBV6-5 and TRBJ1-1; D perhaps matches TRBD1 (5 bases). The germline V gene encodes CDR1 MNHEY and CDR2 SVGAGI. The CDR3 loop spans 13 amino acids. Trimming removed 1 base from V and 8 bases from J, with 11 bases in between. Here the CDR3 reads CASSYLQGSEAFF. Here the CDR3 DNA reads TGTGCCAGCAGTTACTTGCAGGGAAGCGAAGCTTTCTTT.

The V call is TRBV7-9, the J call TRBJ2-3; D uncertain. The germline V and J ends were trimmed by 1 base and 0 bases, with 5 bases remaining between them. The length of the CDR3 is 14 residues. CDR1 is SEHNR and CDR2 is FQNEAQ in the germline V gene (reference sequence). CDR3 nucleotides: TGTGCCAGCAGCTTAGATACTAGCACAGATACGCAGTATTTT. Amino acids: CASSLDTSTDTQYF.

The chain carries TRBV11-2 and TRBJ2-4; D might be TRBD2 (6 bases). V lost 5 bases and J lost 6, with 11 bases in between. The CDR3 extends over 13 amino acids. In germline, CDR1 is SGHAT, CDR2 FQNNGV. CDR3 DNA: TGTGCCAGCAGCGTCCGGGAGAGAAACATTCAGTACTTC. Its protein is CASSVRERNIQYF.

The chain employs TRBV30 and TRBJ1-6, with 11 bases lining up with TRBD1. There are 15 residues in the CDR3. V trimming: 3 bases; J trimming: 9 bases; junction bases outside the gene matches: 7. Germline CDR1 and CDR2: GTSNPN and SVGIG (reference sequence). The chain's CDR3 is CAWSTGGTGGSPLHF. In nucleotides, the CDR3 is TGTGCCTGGAGCACGGGCGGGACAGGGGGTTCACCCCTCCACTTT.

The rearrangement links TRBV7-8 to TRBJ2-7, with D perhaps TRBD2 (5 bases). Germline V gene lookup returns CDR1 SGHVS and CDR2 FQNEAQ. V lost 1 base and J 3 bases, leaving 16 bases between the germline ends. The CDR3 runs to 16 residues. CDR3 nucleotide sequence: TGTGCCAGCAGCTTAGGCGGATTAGGGAGTGGCTACGAGCAGTACTTC. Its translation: CASSLGGLGSGYEQYF. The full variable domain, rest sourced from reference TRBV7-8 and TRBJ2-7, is GAGVSQSPRYKVAKRGQDVALRCDPISGHVSLFWYQQALGQGPEFLTYFQNEAQLDKSGLPSDRFFAERPEGSVSTLKIQRTQQEDSAVYLCASSLGGLGSGYEQYFGPGTRLTVT.

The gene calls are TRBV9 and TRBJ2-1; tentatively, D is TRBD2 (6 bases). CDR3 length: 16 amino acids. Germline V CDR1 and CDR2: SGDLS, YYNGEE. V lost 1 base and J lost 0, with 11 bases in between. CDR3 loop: CASSVLAPSSYNEQFF. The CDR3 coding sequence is TGTGCCAGCAGCGTACTAGCGCCTAGCTCCTACAATGAGCAGTTCTTC.

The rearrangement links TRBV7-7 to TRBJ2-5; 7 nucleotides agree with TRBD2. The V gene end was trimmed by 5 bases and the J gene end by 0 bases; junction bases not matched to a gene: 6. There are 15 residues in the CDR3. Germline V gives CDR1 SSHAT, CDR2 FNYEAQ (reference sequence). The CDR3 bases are TGTGCCAGCAGCCCGGGGGGTAGCAACCAAGAGACCCAGTACTTC. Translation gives CASSPGGSNQETQYF.

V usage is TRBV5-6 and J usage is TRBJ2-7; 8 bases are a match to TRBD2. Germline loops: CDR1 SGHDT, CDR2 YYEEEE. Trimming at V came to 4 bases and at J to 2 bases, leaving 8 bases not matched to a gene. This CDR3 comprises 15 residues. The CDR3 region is CASSPGLAATYEQYF. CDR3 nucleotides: TGTGCCAGCAGCCCAGGACTAGCTGCCACCTACGAGCAGTACTTC.

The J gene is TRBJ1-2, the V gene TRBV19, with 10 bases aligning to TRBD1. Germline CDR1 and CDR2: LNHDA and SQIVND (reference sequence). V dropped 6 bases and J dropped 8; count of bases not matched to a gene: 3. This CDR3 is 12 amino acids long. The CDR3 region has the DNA TGTGCCAGTAGGAGACAGGGGGCGGGCTACACCTTC. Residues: CASRRQGAGYTF.

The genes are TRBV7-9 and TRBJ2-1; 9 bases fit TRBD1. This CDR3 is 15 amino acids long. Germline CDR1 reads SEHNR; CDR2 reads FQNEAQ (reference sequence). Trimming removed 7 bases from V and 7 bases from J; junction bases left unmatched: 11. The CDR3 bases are TGTGCCAGCAACCACCGGGACAGGGTGGATAATGAGCAGTTCTTC. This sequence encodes CASNHRDRVDNEQFF.

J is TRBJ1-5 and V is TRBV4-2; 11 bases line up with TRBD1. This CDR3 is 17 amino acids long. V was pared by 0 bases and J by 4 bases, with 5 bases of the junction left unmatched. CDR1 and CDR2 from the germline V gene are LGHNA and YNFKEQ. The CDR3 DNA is TGTGCCAGCAGCCAAGATCGGGACAGGGGGATAAATCAGCCCCAGCATTTT. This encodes CASSQDRDRGINQPQHF.

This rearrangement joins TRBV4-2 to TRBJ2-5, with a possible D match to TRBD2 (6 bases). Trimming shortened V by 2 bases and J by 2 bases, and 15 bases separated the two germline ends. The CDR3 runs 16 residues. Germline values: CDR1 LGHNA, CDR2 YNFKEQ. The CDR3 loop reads CASSQQPGGDQETQYF. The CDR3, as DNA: TGTGCCAGCAGCCAACAACCGGGCGGGGATCAAGAGACCCAGTACTTC.

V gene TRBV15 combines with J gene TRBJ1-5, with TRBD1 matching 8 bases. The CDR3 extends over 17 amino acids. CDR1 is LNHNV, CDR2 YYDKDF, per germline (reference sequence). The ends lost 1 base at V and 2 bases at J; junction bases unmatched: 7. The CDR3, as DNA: TGTGCCACCAGCAGAGTTTTGACAGGGGACGGCAATCAGCCCCAGCATTTT. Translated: CATSRVLTGDGNQPQHF.

The CDR3 DNA sequence: TGTGCCAGCAGCTTAGGAGGGAACACTGAAGCTTTCTTT. It translates to CASSLGGNTEAFF. The chain recombines TRBV11-3 with TRBJ1-1; D ambiguous. V lost 1 base to trimming and J lost 1 base, with 4 bases between them. This CDR3 region has 13 residues. Germline assignment: CDR1 SGHNT and CDR2 YENEEA.

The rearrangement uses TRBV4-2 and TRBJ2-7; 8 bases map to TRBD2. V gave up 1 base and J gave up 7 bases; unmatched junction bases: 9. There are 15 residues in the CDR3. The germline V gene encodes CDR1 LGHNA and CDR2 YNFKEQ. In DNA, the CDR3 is TGTGCCAGCAGCCAAGGGCACGCGGGAGGTGAAGAGCAGTACTTC. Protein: CASSQGHAGGEEQYF.

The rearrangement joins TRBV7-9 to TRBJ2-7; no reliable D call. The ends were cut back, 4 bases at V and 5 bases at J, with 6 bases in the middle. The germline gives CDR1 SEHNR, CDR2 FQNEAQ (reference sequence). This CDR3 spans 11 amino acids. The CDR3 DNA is TGTGCCAGCAGCTATGAGGACGAGCAGTACTTC. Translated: CASSYEDEQYF.

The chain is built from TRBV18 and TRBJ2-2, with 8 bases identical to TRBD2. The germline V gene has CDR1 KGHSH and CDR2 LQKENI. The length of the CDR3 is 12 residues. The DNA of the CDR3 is TGTGCAAGCGGGAGAAACACCGGGGAGCTGTTTTTT. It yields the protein CASGRNTGELFF.

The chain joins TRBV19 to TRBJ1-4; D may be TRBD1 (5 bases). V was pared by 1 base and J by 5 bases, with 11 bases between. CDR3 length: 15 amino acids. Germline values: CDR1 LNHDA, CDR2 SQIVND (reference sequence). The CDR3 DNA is TGTGCCAGTAGTATAGCGCGGGGCCCGAATGAAAAACTGTTTTTT. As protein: CASSIARGPNEKLFF.

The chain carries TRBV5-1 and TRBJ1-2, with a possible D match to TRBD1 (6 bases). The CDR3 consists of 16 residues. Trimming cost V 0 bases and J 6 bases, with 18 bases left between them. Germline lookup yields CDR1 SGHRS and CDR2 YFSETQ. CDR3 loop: CASSLAPQGSTDGYTF. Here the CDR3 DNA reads TGCGCCAGCAGCTTGGCGCCACAGGGAAGTACCGATGGCTACACCTTC.

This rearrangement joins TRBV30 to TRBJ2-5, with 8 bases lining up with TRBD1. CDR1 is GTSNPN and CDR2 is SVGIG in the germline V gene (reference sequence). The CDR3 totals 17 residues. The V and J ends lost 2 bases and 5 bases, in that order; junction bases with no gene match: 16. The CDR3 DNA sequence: TGTGCCTGGAGTCCCGGACAGGGAAATTTCAAAGGGGAGACCCAGTACTTC. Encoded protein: CAWSPGQGNFKGETQYF.

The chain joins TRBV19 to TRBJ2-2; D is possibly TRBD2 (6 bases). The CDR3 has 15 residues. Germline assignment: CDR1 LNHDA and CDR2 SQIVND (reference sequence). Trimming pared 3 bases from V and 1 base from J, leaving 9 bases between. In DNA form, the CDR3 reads TGTGCCAGTAGTATTCGGAGGGAGAACACCGGGGAGCTGTTTTTT. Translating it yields CASSIRRENTGELFF.

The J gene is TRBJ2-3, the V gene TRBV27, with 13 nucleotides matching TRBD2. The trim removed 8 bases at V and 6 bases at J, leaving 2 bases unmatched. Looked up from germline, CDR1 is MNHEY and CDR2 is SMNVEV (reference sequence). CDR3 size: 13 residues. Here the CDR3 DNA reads TGTGCCAGCCGGACTAGCGGGAGTGATACGCAGTATTTT. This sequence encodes CASRTSGSDTQYF.

The CDR3 DNA sequence: TGTGCCAGCAGTGGACTAGCGGGAGCCGGGGAGCTGTTTTTT. Translating it yields CASSGLAGAGELFF. V usage is TRBV6-4 and J usage is TRBJ2-2, with 12 bases matching TRBD2. After removal of 4 bases from V and 6 bases from J, the junction contained 0 bases not matched to a gene. The CDR3 is 14 amino acids. Germline V gene sequence: CDR1 MRHNA, CDR2 SNTAGT.

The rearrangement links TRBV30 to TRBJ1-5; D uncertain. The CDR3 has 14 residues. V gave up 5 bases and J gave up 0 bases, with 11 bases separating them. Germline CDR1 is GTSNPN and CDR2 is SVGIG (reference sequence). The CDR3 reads CAWGGSGSNQPQHF. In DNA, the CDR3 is TGTGCCTGGGGAGGTAGTGGTAGCAATCAGCCCCAGCATTTT.

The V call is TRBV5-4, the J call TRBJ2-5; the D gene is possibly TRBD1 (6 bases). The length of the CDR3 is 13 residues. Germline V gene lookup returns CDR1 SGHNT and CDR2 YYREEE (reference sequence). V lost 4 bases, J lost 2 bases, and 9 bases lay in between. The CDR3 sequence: CASSRDNQETQYF. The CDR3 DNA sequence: TGTGCCAGCAGCCGGGACAATCAAGAGACCCAGTACTTC.